This T cell receptor beta chain was recorded in a study of OX40 agonist ivuxolimab in advanced cancers. Overall study: The patients received agonistic anti-OX40 (CD134) antibody ivuxolimab. Partial responses occurred in three patients (one hepatocellular carcinoma, two cutaneous melanoma). Patients in dose escalation had liver, melanoma, kidney or head and neck cancers.

Method: immunoSEQ multiplex PCR; TCRdb's copy keeps in-frame clones and lacks some. The repertoire consists of fewer than 85,000 clones, with about four fifths occurring once and the leading ten covering 5%. CDR1 and CDR2 (germline): SGHTA, FQGNSA. CDR3 length equals 14 residues. The V segment lost 4 bases and the J segment 6 bases; nucleotides outside the gene matches: 5. Note on this clone: The antigen remains undetermined.

Findings of the study overall: At 0.1 to 3.0 mg/kg, CD4+ and CD8+ blood T cells expanded clonally by week 6.

The TCR originated in an adult with an advanced solid tumor such as melanoma, head and neck, liver or kidney cancer. This sample comprised CD4+ or CD8+ T cells sorted from blood, obtained in a trial of the OX40 agonist ivuxolimab. V is TRBV7-2 and J is TRBJ2-3; the match to TRBD2 covers 9 bases. The CDR3 reads CASSSGLARDTQYF. CDR3 bases: TGTGCCAGCAGCTCGGGACTAGCAAGGGATACGCAGTATTTT. The full variable domain, its missing parts supplied by reference TRBV7-2 and TRBJ2-3, is GAGVSQSPSNKVTEKGKDVELRCDPISGHTALYWYRQSLGQGLEFLIYFQGNSAPDKSGLPSDRFSAERTGGSVSTLTIQRTQQEDSAVYLCASSSGLARDTQYFGPGTRLTVL.